This T cell receptor (beta chain) was captured in a study of shared clonotypes between healthy human individuals. Overall study context: Researchers drew samples from two women and three men aged 18 to 49.

Measured with immunoSEQ multiplex PCR; TCRdb has only the in-frame clones, and not every one. The data show a few million clones, about 92% seen once. Trimming stripped 7 bases from V and 2 bases from J, with 15 bases between. The CDR3 has 15 amino acids. CDR1 is KGHSH and CDR2 is LQKENI in the germline V gene. The chain links TRBV18 to TRBJ2-1; D not certain. This sequence was found in a man aged 18 to 30 in good health. Input material: naive CD4+ T cells sorted from blood. Subset reported: CD45RA+ positively selected. CDR3 in DNA: TGTGCCAGCTTGAGCGTTGACCCCGCCTACAATGAGCAGTTCTTC. The encoded protein is CASLSVDPAYNEQFF.